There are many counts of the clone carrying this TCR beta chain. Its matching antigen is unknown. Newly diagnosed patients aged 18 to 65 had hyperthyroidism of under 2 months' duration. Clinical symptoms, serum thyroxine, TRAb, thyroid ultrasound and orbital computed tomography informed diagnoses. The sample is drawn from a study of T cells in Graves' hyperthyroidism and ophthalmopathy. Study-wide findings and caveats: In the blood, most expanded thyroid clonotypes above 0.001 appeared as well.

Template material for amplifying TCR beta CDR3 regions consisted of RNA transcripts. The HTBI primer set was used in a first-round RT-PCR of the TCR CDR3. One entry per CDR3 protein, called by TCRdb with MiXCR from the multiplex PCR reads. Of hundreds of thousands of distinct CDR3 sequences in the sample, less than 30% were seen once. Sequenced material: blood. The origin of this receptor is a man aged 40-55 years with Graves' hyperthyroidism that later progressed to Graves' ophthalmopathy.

Here the CDR3 reads CASSHGAQTKEPQHF. The CDR3 DNA follows: TGCGCCAGCAGCCACGGGGCACAGACTAAGGAGCCCCAGCATTTT. The chain combines TRBV4-1 with TRBJ1-5; D perhaps matches TRBD1 (5 bases). CDR1 is MGHRA, CDR2 YSYEKL, per germline. This CDR3 is built from 15 residues. V dropped 3 bases and J dropped 8 bases, with 17 bases sitting between them.